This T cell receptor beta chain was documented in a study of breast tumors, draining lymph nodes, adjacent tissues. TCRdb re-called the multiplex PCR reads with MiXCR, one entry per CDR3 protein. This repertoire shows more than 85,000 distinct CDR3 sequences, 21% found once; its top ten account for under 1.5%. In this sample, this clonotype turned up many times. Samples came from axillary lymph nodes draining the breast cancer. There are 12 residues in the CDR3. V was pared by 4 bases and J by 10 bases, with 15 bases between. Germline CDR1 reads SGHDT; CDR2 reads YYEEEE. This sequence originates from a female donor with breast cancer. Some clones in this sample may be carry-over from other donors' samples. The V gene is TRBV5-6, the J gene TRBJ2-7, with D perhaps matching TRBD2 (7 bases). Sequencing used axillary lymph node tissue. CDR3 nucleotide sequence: TGTGCCAGCAGCGGGGGGGGGGCTTCCCAGTACTTC. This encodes CASSGGGASQYF.